This T cell receptor (beta chain) is from a study of cytomegalovirus exposure and HLA in healthy donors. In the PCR, 60 Vbeta and 13 Jbeta primers were used. Generated by immunoSEQ multiplex PCR, the TCRdb table keeps only in-frame clones and is missing some. The sample lists about 200,000 clones; 82% were seen once. This TCR was recovered from a boy aged 2 to 10 in good health and CMV-seronegative. Input material: PBMCs.

In nucleotides, the CDR3 is TGTGCCACCAGCAGTTCCAAGGGGGTTTCGAGTGGAAACACCATATATTTT. Encoded protein: CATSSSKGVSSGNTIYF. The rearrangement links TRBV15 to TRBJ1-3; D might be TRBD1 (6 bases). CDR1 and CDR2 from the germline V gene are LNHNV and YYDKDF (reference sequence). Between the trimmed V and J ends, which lost 3 bases and 3 bases, there was a span of 18 bases. CDR3 length: 17 amino acids.